The rows below give T cell receptor beta chains drawn from one sample of a study of technical replicates of blood from several donors. Some clones are missing from TCRdb's copy, which holds only in-frame ones; the method was immunoSEQ multiplex PCR. Altogether around 63,000 clones are present, roughly 92% being singletons, with the ten largest covering about 4.4%. The specimen was PBMCs. These receptors were obtained from a human donor in good health. Some clones in this sample may be carry-over from other donors' samples. Each CDR3 is given with its conserved first and last residue. Fields, in order: J gene, V gene, CDR3 protein.

j_call: TRBJ1-1
v_call: TRBV6-5
cdr3_aa: CASSHFGQGDTEAFF

j_call: TRBJ2-7
v_call: TRBV5-1
cdr3_aa: CASSSLYEQYF

j_call: TRBJ2-7
v_call: TRBV5-6
cdr3_aa: CASSLSSGRREQYF

j_call: TRBJ2-2
v_call: TRBV9
cdr3_aa: CASSAGLAGRTSTGELFF

j_call: TRBJ2-1
v_call: TRBV5-4
cdr3_aa: CASLSREANNEQFF

j_call: TRBJ2-1
v_call: TRBV4-2
cdr3_aa: CASSQDKGFYNEQFF

j_call: TRBJ1-2
v_call: TRBV6-5
cdr3_aa: CASRRTIRGDYGYTF

j_call: TRBJ2-7
v_call: TRBV5-6
cdr3_aa: CASSLLVDYEQYF

j_call: TRBJ2-1
v_call: TRBV7-2
cdr3_aa: CASSQSSVAYNEQFF

j_call: TRBJ1-1
v_call: TRBV4-2
cdr3_aa: CASSQGLGQKNTEAFF

j_call: TRBJ1-2
v_call: TRBV30
cdr3_aa: CAWLTGGSGYTF

j_call: TRBJ1-3
v_call: TRBV7-2
cdr3_aa: CASSLKESSGNTIYF

j_call: TRBJ2-7
v_call: TRBV7-3
cdr3_aa: CASSPGTSGTEQYF

j_call: TRBJ2-5
v_call: TRBV5-6
cdr3_aa: CASSMRETQYF

j_call: TRBJ1-1
v_call: TRBV10-3
cdr3_aa: CAIKIDRNTEAFF

j_call: TRBJ2-7
v_call: TRBV2
cdr3_aa: CASSLDRGSNEQYF

j_call: TRBJ1-3
v_call: TRBV5-8
cdr3_aa: CASSLEGGYSGNTIYF

j_call: TRBJ1-2
v_call: TRBV6-4
cdr3_aa: CASSDGVTGVYGYTF

j_call: TRBJ1-1
v_call: TRBV4-1
cdr3_aa: CASSLETGGFLGRTEAFF

j_call: TRBJ2-7
v_call: TRBV7-2
cdr3_aa: CASSSAYEQYF

j_call: TRBJ2-5
v_call: TRBV19
cdr3_aa: CASSIGTGIQETQYF

j_call: TRBJ1-1
v_call: TRBV9
cdr3_aa: CASSEAPGTEAFF

j_call: TRBJ1-1
v_call: TRBV6-4
cdr3_aa: CASSPGVNTEAFF

j_call: TRBJ2-7
v_call: TRBV19
cdr3_aa: CASSPTSGSGGLYEQYF

j_call: TRBJ2-7
v_call: TRBV18
cdr3_aa: CASSLLQSESGEQYF

j_call: TRBJ2-5
v_call: TRBV25-1
cdr3_aa: CASSETGSIPETQYF

j_call: TRBJ2-7
v_call: TRBV5-5
cdr3_aa: CASSSGLAEFYEQYF

j_call: TRBJ2-7
v_call: TRBV4-2
cdr3_aa: CASSQDLGGRYEQYF

j_call: TRBJ1-1
v_call: TRBV5-1
cdr3_aa: CASSRGGQGVSGKAFF

j_call: TRBJ1-4
v_call: TRBV4-1
cdr3_aa: CASSQEGGGGSLGLKLFF

j_call: TRBJ2-3
v_call: TRBV12-5
cdr3_aa: CASGGPAGDTDTQYF

j_call: TRBJ1-2
v_call: TRBV30
cdr3_aa: CAWGTGKNYGYTF

j_call: TRBJ2-5
v_call: TRBV5-8
cdr3_aa: CASSLRGTYF

j_call: TRBJ1-5
v_call: TRBV19
cdr3_aa: CASSWTDYSNQPQHF

j_call: TRBJ1-1
v_call: TRBV5-1
cdr3_aa: CASSLGQGREAFF

j_call: TRBJ1-2
v_call: TRBV29-1
cdr3_aa: CSVEERTGDNYGYTF

j_call: TRBJ2-1
v_call: TRBV5-4
cdr3_aa: CASSLDQGPYNEQFF

j_call: TRBJ1-2
v_call: TRBV15
cdr3_aa: CATNRPGQGRDSYGYTF

j_call: TRBJ2-5
v_call: TRBV7-2
cdr3_aa: CASSPLGGPPQETQYF

j_call: TRBJ2-7
v_call: TRBV6-5
cdr3_aa: CASSHPRTATYEQYF

j_call: TRBJ1-3
v_call: TRBV19
cdr3_aa: CASGRAAYGNTIYF

j_call: TRBJ2-1
v_call: TRBV6-5
cdr3_aa: CASRWTSGSAEQFF